One sample yielded the 13 T cell receptor beta chains listed below, sequenced in a study of PD-L1 blockade in urothelial cancer. Measured with immunoSEQ multiplex PCR; TCRdb has only the in-frame clones, and not every one. Among about 35,000 clones listed, roughly 38% were seen once. The sequences come from tumor tissue, collected before atezolizumab (anti-PD-L1) treatment. These receptor sequences come from a man in his 60s with urothelial cancer.

The chain carries TRBV28 and TRBJ1-4; tentative D call: TRBD1 (5 bases). Germline V gives CDR1 MDHEN, CDR2 SYDVKM. This CDR3 is 16 amino acids long. V was clipped by 5 bases and J by 3 bases, with 16 bases between them. The CDR3 here is CASSLAGGSANEKLFF. The CDR3 DNA is TGTGCCAGCAGTCTGGCGGGGGGATCGGCTAATGAAAAACTGTTTTTT.

V is TRBV28 and J is TRBJ1-1, with a weak D call TRBD1 (5 bases). The germline CDR1 and CDR2 sequences are MDHEN and SYDVKM. The germline V and J ends were trimmed by 6 bases and 8 bases, with 16 bases remaining between them. This CDR3 spans 13 amino acids. CDR3 protein: CASSRGTVGEAFF. In DNA form, the CDR3 reads TGTGCCAGCAGCCGCGGGACGGTGGGAGAAGCTTTCTTT.

The chain employs TRBV19 and TRBJ2-1, with 8 bases that match TRBD2. Germline trimming cut 4 bases from V and 7 bases from J; bases unmatched to any gene: 12. Germline V gives CDR1 LNHDA, CDR2 SQIVND (reference sequence). There are 16 residues in the CDR3. The CDR3 sequence is CASSSIFGRAPNEQFF. The CDR3, as DNA: TGTGCCAGTAGTAGTATCTTCGGGAGGGCCCCAAATGAGCAGTTCTTC.

The V and J genes are TRBV6-8 and TRBJ1-2; maybe TRBD1 (5 bases). This CDR3 contains 14 residues. The V and J ends lost 6 bases and 8 bases respectively, with 19 bases between them. Germline values: CDR1 MNHGY, CDR2 SAAAGT. The CDR3 bases are TGTGCCAGCAGGGAGGGGCCCCCAGTTGGAGGCTACACCTTC. This codes for CASREGPPVGGYTF.

The chain employs TRBV11-3 and TRBJ2-1; D not certain. From germline, CDR1 is SGHNT and CDR2 YENEEA. Trimming shortened V by 0 bases and J by 0 bases, and 9 bases separated the two germline ends. The CDR3 length is 16 residues. As DNA, the CDR3 is TGTGCCAGCAGCTTAGAGGCACGGTCCTCCTACAATGAGCAGTTCTTC. Residues: CASSLEARSSYNEQFF.

By frequency in the sample, this clone is medium-sized (0.01 to 0.1%). The chain employs TRBV28 and TRBJ2-1; D gene uncertain. Between the trimmed V and J ends, which lost 5 bases and 5 bases, there was a span of 16 bases. CDR1 MDHEN and CDR2 SYDVKM come from the germline V gene. The CDR3 is 15 residues long. CDR3 loop: CASSPTSGQNNEQFF. The CDR3 bases are TGTGCCAGCAGTCCCACCAGTGGCCAAAACAATGAGCAGTTCTTC.

This clone came up a few times. This CDR3 is CASSLTGTLYGYTF. The CDR3 nucleotides read TGTGCCAGCAGCTTGACAGGGACGCTCTATGGCTACACCTTC. V usage is TRBV11-3 and J usage is TRBJ1-2; 7 nucleotides agree with TRBD1. The CDR3 is 14 residues long. Trimming at V came to 3 bases and at J to 4 bases, leaving 5 bases not matched to a gene. Germline CDR1 reads SGHNT; CDR2 reads YENEEA.

This clone has more than one count but fewer than ten. The chain couples TRBV28 to TRBJ1-3, with D perhaps matching TRBD1 (5 bases). Trimming removed 3 bases at V and 1 base at J, with 7 bases between. This CDR3 region has 14 residues. Per germline, CDR1 MDHEN and CDR2 SYDVKM. This CDR3 is CASSFGTSGNTIYF. The DNA for the CDR3 is TGTGCCAGCAGTTTTGGGACTTCTGGAAACACCATATATTTT. Full variable domain (missing parts from reference TRBV28 and TRBJ1-3): DVKVTQSSRYLVKRTGEKVFLECVQDMDHENMFWYRQDPGLGLRLIYFSYDVKMKEKGDIPEGYSVSREKKERFSLILESASTNQTSMYLCASSFGTSGNTIYFGEGSWLTVV.

V usage is TRBV9 and J usage is TRBJ2-3; 9 nucleotides match TRBD2. The trim removed 7 bases at V and 0 bases at J, leaving 6 bases unmatched. The CDR3 is 15 residues long. The germline CDR1 and CDR2 sequences are SGDLS and YYNGEE. CDR3 sequence reads: CASRREGLSTDTQYF. The CDR3 DNA is TGTGCCAGCCGGCGGGAGGGCCTGAGCACAGATACGCAGTATTTT.

CDR3 DNA: TGTGCCAGCTCACCATTTTCCGTACAGAACACCGGGGAGCTGTTTTTT. Its protein is CASSPFSVQNTGELFF. The chain combines TRBV18 with TRBJ2-2; no clear D gene. Germline V gives CDR1 KGHSH, CDR2 LQKENI. This CDR3 contains 16 residues. V was pared by 2 bases and J by 1 base, with 11 bases between.

The chain links TRBV1 to TRBJ1-5. TRBV1 is shown as a pseudogene. The length of the CDR3 is 15 residues. CDR3 residues: CTSRQRGLGNQPQHF. The CDR3 DNA reads as TGCACCAGCAGACAAAGGGGACTGGGCAATCAGCCCCAGCATTTT.

V is TRBV18 and J is TRBJ1-5, with a tentative D call TRBD1 (6 bases). CDR3 length: 14 residues. Germline V CDR1 and CDR2: KGHSH, LQKENI. Trimming cost V 5 bases and J 2 bases, with 10 bases left between them. The CDR3, as DNA: TGTGCCAGCTCAGGATCAGGGGGCAATCAGCCCCAGCATTTT. This gives the protein CASSGSGGNQPQHF.

The CDR3 reads CASSLGGGGLHTEAFF. CDR3 coding DNA: TGCGCCAGCAGCTTGGGAGGCGGGGGGTTACACACTGAAGCTTTCTTT. V usage is TRBV5-1 and J usage is TRBJ1-1; D perhaps matches TRBD1 (5 bases). Trimming took 0 bases from V and 3 from J, leaving 15 bases between them. The CDR3 has 16 residues. Germline assignment: CDR1 SGHRS and CDR2 YFSETQ.